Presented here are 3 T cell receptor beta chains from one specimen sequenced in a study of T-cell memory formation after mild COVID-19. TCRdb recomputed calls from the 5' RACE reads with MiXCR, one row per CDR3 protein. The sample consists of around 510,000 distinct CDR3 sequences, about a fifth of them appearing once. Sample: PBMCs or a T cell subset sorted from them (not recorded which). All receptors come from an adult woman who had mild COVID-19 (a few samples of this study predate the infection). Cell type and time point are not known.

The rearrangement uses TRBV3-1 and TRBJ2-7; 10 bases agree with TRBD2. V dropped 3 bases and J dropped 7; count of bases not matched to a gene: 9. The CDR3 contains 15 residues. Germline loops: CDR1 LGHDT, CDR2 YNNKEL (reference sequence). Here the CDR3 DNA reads TGTGCCAGCAGCCAGGCTACTAGCGGGACGGGGGAGCAGTACTTC. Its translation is CASSQATSGTGEQYF.

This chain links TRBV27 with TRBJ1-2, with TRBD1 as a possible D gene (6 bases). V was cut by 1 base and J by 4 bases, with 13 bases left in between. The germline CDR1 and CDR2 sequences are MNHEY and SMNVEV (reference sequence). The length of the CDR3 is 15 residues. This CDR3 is CASSLWGQGTYGYTF. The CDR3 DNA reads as TGTGCCAGCAGTTTATGGGGGCAGGGGACCTATGGCTACACCTTC.

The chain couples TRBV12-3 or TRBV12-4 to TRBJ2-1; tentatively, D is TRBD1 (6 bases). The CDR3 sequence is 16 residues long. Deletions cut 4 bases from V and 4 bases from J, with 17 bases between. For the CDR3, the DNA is TGTGCCAGCAGTTCCTCCGGGACACAAGCATACAATGAGCAGTTCTTC. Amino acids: CASSSSGTQAYNEQFF.